This TCR beta chain was retrieved from a study of read filtering for tumor transcriptome and immune sequencing. The library was built from 400 to 500 ng RNA with molecular barcoded adaptors for alpha/delta and beta/gamma chains. Via MiXCR, TCRdb re-called the reads, giving one row per CDR3 protein. In the table there are 40,000 to 50,000 distinct CDR3 sequences, around an eighth of which are singletons. Overall study findings and caveats: The sorted CD138-negative fraction was a mixed bone marrow immune population, not purified T cells.

At least ten counts were recorded for this clonotype. Its matching antigen is unknown. At one of its ends the junction is not consistent with the germline gene, which may arise from a read error. Germline V gene data show CDR1 as MDHEN and CDR2 as SYDVKM. The CDR3 is made up of 9 amino acids. The specimen sequenced was a population of CD138-negative cells sorted from bone marrow. The sequence was obtained from a donor aged 40 or over with multiple myeloma. The chain combines TRBV28 with TRBJ1-4; D unclear. CDR3 nucleotide sequence: TGCCGGAGGAATGAAAAACTGTTTTTT. It is translated as CRRNEKLFF.